Shown below are 28 T cell receptor beta chains from a single sample sequenced in a study of preoperative IRX-2 immunotherapy in early breast cancer. The data were produced by immunoSEQ multiplex PCR, yet TCRdb's version contains in-frame clones alone and is incomplete. The sample includes fewer than 70,000 clones, roughly 94% seen only once; the top ten take under 2%. As for treatment: preoperative locoregional IRX-2 cytokine immunotherapy. Specimen collection occurred from a patient treated with IRX-2 immunotherapy. The source is a human donor with breast cancer.

The chain joins TRBV7-9 to TRBJ2-1, with TRBD1 matching over 7 bases. V was pared by 6 bases and J by 6 bases, with 8 bases of the junction left unmatched. The CDR3 loop spans 14 amino acids. Germline CDR1 is SEHNR and CDR2 is FQNEAQ (reference sequence). In nucleotides, the CDR3 is TGTGCCAGCAGGGGGACAGAGTCCCCCAATGAGCAGTTCTTC. Translation: CASRGTESPNEQFF. Full variable domain (remainder filled in from reference TRBV7-9 and TRBJ2-1): DTGVSQNPRHKITKRGQNVTFRCDPISEHNRLYWYRQTLGQGPEFLTYFQNEAQLEKSRLLSDRFSAERPKGSFSTLEIQRTEQGDSAMYLCASRGTESPNEQFFGPGTRLTVL.

This clone turned up a few times. V is TRBV29-1 and J is TRBJ2-7; TRBD1 or TRBD2 may be the D gene (5 bases each). Deletions cut 6 bases from V and 6 bases from J, with 21 bases between. This CDR3 has 14 residues. Germline V gives CDR1 SQVTM, CDR2 ANQGSEA. The chain's CDR3 is CSVGRALRISEQYF. For the CDR3, the DNA is TGCAGCGTGGGGCGGGCGCTTAGGATAAGCGAGCAGTACTTC.

The rearrangement links TRBV11-2 to TRBJ2-5; 10 positions agree with TRBD1. The CDR3 has 15 amino acids. CDR1 SGHAT and CDR2 FQNNGV come from the germline V gene. The trim removed 3 bases at V and 2 bases at J, leaving 3 bases unmatched. CDR3 in amino acids: CASSFRTGGQETQYF. Written as DNA, the CDR3 is TGTGCCAGCAGCTTCAGGACAGGGGGACAAGAGACCCAGTACTTC.

The V call is TRBV29-1, the J call TRBJ2-4; D might be TRBD2 (7 bases). Germline CDR1 SQVTM, CDR2 ANQGSEA. The CDR3 loop spans 17 amino acids. V was pared by 7 bases and J by 0 bases, with 22 bases between. CDR3 bases: TGCAGCGCTGGGGGGGATCAGGGGTTCCTAGCCAAAAACATTCAGTACTTC. Protein: CSAGGDQGFLAKNIQYF.

The rearrangement links TRBV2 to TRBJ2-7; 8 positions agree with TRBD1. There are 14 residues in the CDR3. The germline V gene encodes CDR1 SNHLY and CDR2 FYNNEI. The ends lost 4 bases at V and 2 bases at J; junction bases unmatched: 4. CDR3 sequence: CASSGDRHPYEQYF. CDR3 coding DNA: TGTGCCAGCAGTGGGGACAGGCATCCCTACGAGCAGTACTTC.

This chain uses TRBV27 with TRBJ1-1; D is undetermined. V was clipped by 5 bases and J by 3 bases, with 16 bases between them. CDR3 length equals 15 residues. Germline values: CDR1 MNHEY, CDR2 SMNVEV (reference sequence). CDR3: CASSPLGRSYTEAFF. The DNA for the CDR3 is TGTGCCAGCAGTCCTTTGGGCAGGAGTTACACTGAAGCTTTCTTT.

V is TRBV10-3 and J is TRBJ2-1, with D possibly matching TRBD2 (6 bases). The CDR3 contains 12 residues. Deletions cut 8 bases from V and 6 bases from J, with 11 bases between. The germline CDR1 and CDR2 sequences are ENHRY and SYGVKD. The CDR3 DNA is TGTGCCATCGGGCAGGGAGGCAATGAGCAGTTCTTC. It specifies CAIGQGGNEQFF.

The rearrangement links TRBV19 to TRBJ2-5, with D perhaps matching TRBD2 (5 bases). CDR1 LNHDA and CDR2 SQIVND come from the germline V gene (reference sequence). V was pared by 5 bases and J by 4 bases, with 14 bases between. This CDR3 comprises 14 residues. The CDR3 region is CASSDGRGRETQYF. The CDR3 region has the DNA TGTGCCAGTAGTGATGGGAGAGGGAGAGAGACCCAGTACTTC.

This sequence joins TRBV27 and TRBJ2-1; perhaps TRBD2 as D (7 bases). From germline, CDR1 is MNHEY and CDR2 SMNVEV (reference sequence). The CDR3 loop spans 14 amino acids. Trimming pared 7 bases from V and 2 bases from J, leaving 12 bases between. The CDR3 loop is CASKGGGPYNEQFF. CDR3 bases: TGTGCCAGCAAAGGCGGGGGCCCCTACAATGAGCAGTTCTTC.

This clone was seen once. The chain links TRBV4-1 to TRBJ1-2; D is uncertain. The CDR3 has 13 residues. V dropped 0 bases and J dropped 10 bases, with 12 bases sitting between them. The germline V gene has CDR1 MGHRA and CDR2 YSYEKL. Here the CDR3 reads CASSQDNWADYTF. The CDR3 nucleotides read TGCGCCAGCAGCCAAGATAATTGGGCGGACTACACCTTC.

The V call is TRBV4-3, the J call TRBJ1-3, with TRBD1 identical over 7 bases. The CDR3 consists of 16 residues. Germline V gene lookup returns CDR1 LGHNA and CDR2 YSLEER. With 3 bases clipped from V and 2 bases from J, the junction kept 7 bases outside the gene matches. CDR3 loop: CASSQYRGLTGNTIYF. CDR3 nucleotides: TGCGCCAGCAGCCAGTACAGGGGATTAACTGGAAACACCATATATTTT.

The gene calls are TRBV6-5 and TRBJ1-2, with D uncertain. Looked up from germline, CDR1 is MNHEY and CDR2 is SVGAGI. The CDR3 has 12 amino acids. Trimming shortened V by 4 bases and J by 6 bases, and 9 bases separated the two germline ends. CDR3 DNA: TGTGCCAGCAGTTCCTCCCTGGATGGCTACACCTTC. Its protein is CASSSSLDGYTF.

The gene calls are TRBV20-1 and TRBJ1-2; D is unresolved. In germline, CDR1 is DFQATT, CDR2 SNEGSKA (reference sequence). There are 11 residues in the CDR3. V lost 3 bases and J 8 bases, leaving 10 bases between the germline ends. CDR3: CSARGVGGYTF. CDR3 sequence (DNA): TGCAGTGCTAGGGGCGTCGGAGGCTACACCTTC.

CDR3 sequence: CASSPEVAGELFF. CDR3 bases: TGCGCCAGCAGCCCGGAGGTCGCCGGGGAGCTGTTTTTT. The chain recombines TRBV5-1 with TRBJ2-2, with D perhaps TRBD2 (5 bases). V was cut by 4 bases and J by 6 bases, with 10 bases left in between. The germline CDR1 and CDR2 sequences are SGHRS and YFSETQ. The CDR3 loop spans 13 amino acids.

This chain connects TRBV11-3 to TRBJ1-1; D not certain. Between the trimmed V and J ends, which lost 0 bases and 11 bases, there was a span of 10 bases. The germline V gene encodes CDR1 SGHNT and CDR2 YENEEA. CDR3 length: 12 amino acids. CDR3 coding DNA: TGTGCCAGCAGCTTAGATGGACGACGGGCTTTCTTT. It translates to CASSLDGRRAFF.

The chain couples TRBV7-3 to TRBJ2-1; possibly TRBD1 or TRBD2 for D (5 bases each). The V gene's germline CDR1 is SGHTA and CDR2 FQGTGA. The CDR3 contains 14 residues. Trimming took off 8 bases at V and 2 bases at J, with 13 bases between the two ends. CDR3 protein: CASARGRTYNEQFF. Written as DNA, the CDR3 is TGTGCCAGCGCGAGGGGCCGCACCTACAATGAGCAGTTCTTC.

This rearrangement joins TRBV5-6 to TRBJ1-2, with D unclear. This CDR3 is 16 amino acids long. Germline CDR1 is SGHDT and CDR2 is YYEEEE. The V end was cut by 0 bases, the J end by 0 bases, with 12 bases between. The CDR3 loop is CASSLGGPLTNYGYTF. CDR3 in DNA: TGTGCCAGCAGCTTGGGAGGCCCCCTTACTAACTATGGCTACACCTTC. The full variable domain, rest sourced from reference TRBV5-6 and TRBJ1-2, is DAGVTQSPTHLIKTRGQQVTLRCSPKSGHDTVSWYQQALGQGPQFIFQYYEEEERQRGNFPDRFSGHQFPNYSSELNVNALLLGDSALYLCASSLGGPLTNYGYTFGSGTRLTVV.

This clone was seen a single time. The chain couples TRBV5-4 to TRBJ1-4, with D unclear. Germline V gene lookup returns CDR1 SGHNT and CDR2 YYREEE (reference sequence). The CDR3 sequence is 13 residues long. V was pared by 2 bases and J by 8 bases, with 10 bases between. This chain's CDR3 is CASSLPGVEKLFF. The CDR3 DNA reads as TGTGCCAGCAGCTTACCGGGAGTCGAAAAACTGTTTTTT. Full variable domain (rest looked up from reference TRBV5-4 and TRBJ1-4): ETGVTQSPTHLIKTRGQQVTLRCSSQSGHNTVSWYQQALGQGPQFIFQYYREEENGRGNFPPRFSGLQFPNYSSELNVNALELDDSALYLCASSLPGVEKLFFGSGTQLSVL.

This sequence joins TRBV4-1 and TRBJ2-7; 8 bases are shared with TRBD1. V gave up 3 bases and J gave up 3 bases; unmatched junction bases: 10. The germline V gene encodes CDR1 MGHRA and CDR2 YSYEKL. There are 16 residues in the CDR3. The CDR3 reads CASSQAPRGRSYEQYF. Written as DNA, the CDR3 is TGCGCCAGCAGCCAGGCCCCCAGGGGGCGGAGCTACGAGCAGTACTTC.

This chain uses TRBV27 with TRBJ2-1; 9 bases match TRBD1. There are 13 residues in the CDR3. The V gene's germline CDR1 is MNHEY and CDR2 SMNVEV (reference sequence). Trimming took 5 bases from V and 9 from J; bases not matched to a gene: 5. The chain's CDR3 is CASSPGQGPEQFF. For the CDR3, the DNA is TGTGCCAGCAGTCCGGGACAGGGACCTGAGCAGTTCTTC.

This chain links TRBV7-9 with TRBJ2-7; D is unclear. Between the trimmed V and J ends, which lost 5 bases and 3 bases, there was a span of 14 bases. Per germline, CDR1 SEHNR and CDR2 FQNEAQ (reference sequence). This CDR3 has 14 residues. As DNA, the CDR3 is TGTGCCAGCAGCCAAAGTCTGGGATTCTACGAGCAGTACTTC. This sequence encodes CASSQSLGFYEQYF.

The rearrangement uses TRBV18 and TRBJ1-1, with TRBD1 as a possible D gene (5 bases). The germline CDR1 and CDR2 sequences are KGHSH and LQKENI. This CDR3 spans 15 amino acids. Trimming stripped 3 bases from V and 5 bases from J, with 16 bases between. CDR3 in amino acids: CASSPYGLGGTEAFF. CDR3 coding DNA: TGTGCCAGCTCACCTTATGGACTCGGGGGGACTGAAGCTTTCTTT.

The chain links TRBV15 to TRBJ1-1, with unresolved D. This CDR3 spans 15 amino acids. Trimming removed 0 bases at V and 1 base at J, with 9 bases between. Germline V gene lookup returns CDR1 LNHNV and CDR2 YYDKDF (reference sequence). For the CDR3, the DNA is TGTGCCACCAGCAGAGATCGGGCGGCGAACACTGAAGCTTTCTTT. Amino acids: CATSRDRAANTEAFF.

The chain has TRBV28 and TRBJ2-3; the match to TRBD1 covers 7 bases. The germline V gene encodes CDR1 MDHEN and CDR2 SYDVKM. J gave up 4 bases and V 6 bases, and 7 bases lay outside the gene matches. This CDR3 has 14 amino acids. DNA of the CDR3: TGTGCCAGCAGCCTAAGACAGGGCTCAGATACGCAGTATTTT. This codes for CASSLRQGSDTQYF.

J is TRBJ1-2 and V is TRBV7-9; D possibly corresponds to TRBD1 (5 bases). Per the germline V gene, CDR1 is SEHNR and CDR2 is FQNEAQ (reference sequence). There are 13 residues in the CDR3. V was clipped by 5 bases and J by 6 bases, with 13 bases between them. CDR3 loop: CASSPGWGHGYTF. CDR3 in DNA: TGTGCCAGCAGCCCGGGTTGGGGCCATGGCTACACCTTC.

The V gene is TRBV29-1, the J gene TRBJ2-7, with D tentatively TRBD2 (6 bases). The CDR3 totals 13 residues. Trimming pared 5 bases from V and 1 base from J, leaving 12 bases between. Germline V gene data show CDR1 as SQVTM and CDR2 as ANQGSEA. CDR3: CSVFTSNSYEQYF. In DNA, the CDR3 is TGCAGCGTTTTTACTAGCAATTCCTACGAGCAGTACTTC.

CDR3 protein: CASKGGEDGNTIYF. CDR3 DNA sequence: TGTGCCAGCAAAGGGGGGGAAGACGGAAACACCATATATTTT. V is TRBV6-5 and J is TRBJ1-3; tentative D call: TRBD1 (6 bases). V lost 7 bases, J lost 4 bases, and 14 bases lay in between. The V gene's germline CDR1 is MNHEY and CDR2 SVGAGI. This CDR3 has 14 amino acids.

This chain links TRBV4-3 with TRBJ1-2; possible D gene TRBD1, 5 bases. The CDR3 has 17 residues. Germline V gives CDR1 LGHNA, CDR2 YSLEER. Trimming took 4 bases from V and 3 from J, leaving 21 bases between them. As DNA, the CDR3 is TGCGCCAGCAGCCCTTCCTGGGGGGATCGGCAGGACTATGGCTACACCTTC. This gives the protein CASSPSWGDRQDYGYTF.